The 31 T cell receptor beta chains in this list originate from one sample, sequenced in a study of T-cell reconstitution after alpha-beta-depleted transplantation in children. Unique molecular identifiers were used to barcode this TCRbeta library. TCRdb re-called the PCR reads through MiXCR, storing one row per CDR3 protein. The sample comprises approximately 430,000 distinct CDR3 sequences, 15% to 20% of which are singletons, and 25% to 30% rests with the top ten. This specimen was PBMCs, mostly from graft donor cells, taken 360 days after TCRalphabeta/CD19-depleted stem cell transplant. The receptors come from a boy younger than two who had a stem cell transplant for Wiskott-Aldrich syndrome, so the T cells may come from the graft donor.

Here the CDR3 reads CASSPRGSFQETQYF. The CDR3 coding sequence is TGTGCCAGCAGCCCGAGGGGGTCCTTCCAAGAGACCCAGTACTTC. The V and J genes are TRBV11-2 and TRBJ2-5; possibly TRBD1 for D (6 bases). The CDR3 spans 15 residues. V lost 5 bases and J 1 base, leaving 14 bases between the germline ends. CDR1 SGHAT and CDR2 FQNNGV come from the germline V gene.

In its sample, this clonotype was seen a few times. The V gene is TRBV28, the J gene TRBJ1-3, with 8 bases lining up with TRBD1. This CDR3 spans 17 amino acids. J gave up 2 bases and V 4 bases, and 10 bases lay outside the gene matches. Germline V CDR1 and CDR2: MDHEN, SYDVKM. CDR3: CASSSLDPQGAGNTIYF. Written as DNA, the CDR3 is TGTGCCAGCAGTTCCCTTGATCCACAGGGGGCTGGAAACACCATATATTTT.

CDR3 bases: TGTGCCAGCAGCACTGACTACGACGAAAAACTGTTTTTT. Amino acid sequence: CASSTDYDEKLFF. V usage is TRBV6-1 and J usage is TRBJ1-4; D remains ambiguous. The ends were cut back, 6 bases at V and 8 bases at J, with 13 bases in the middle. The CDR3 runs 13 residues. The germline V gene encodes CDR1 MNHNS and CDR2 SASEGT.

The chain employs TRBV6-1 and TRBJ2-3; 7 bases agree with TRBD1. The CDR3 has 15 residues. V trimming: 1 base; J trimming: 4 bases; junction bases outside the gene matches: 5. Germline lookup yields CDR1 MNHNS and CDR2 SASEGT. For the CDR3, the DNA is TGTGCCAGCAGTGAAGAAGAGGGGGCCGCAGATACGCAGTATTTT. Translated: CASSEEEGAADTQYF.

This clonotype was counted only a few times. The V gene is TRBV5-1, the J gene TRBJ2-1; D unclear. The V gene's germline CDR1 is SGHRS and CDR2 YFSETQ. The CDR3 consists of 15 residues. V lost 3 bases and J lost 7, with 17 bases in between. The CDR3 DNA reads TGCGCCAGCAGCTCCCCCCTTCGATTAGCTAATGAGCAGTTCTTC. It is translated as CASSSPLRLANEQFF.

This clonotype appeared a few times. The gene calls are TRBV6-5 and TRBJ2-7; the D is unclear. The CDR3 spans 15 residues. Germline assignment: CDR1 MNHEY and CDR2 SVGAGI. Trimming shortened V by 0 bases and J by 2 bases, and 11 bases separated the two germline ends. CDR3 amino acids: CASSYSRVVAYEQYF. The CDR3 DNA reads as TGTGCCAGCAGTTACTCCCGGGTGGTCGCCTACGAGCAGTACTTC.

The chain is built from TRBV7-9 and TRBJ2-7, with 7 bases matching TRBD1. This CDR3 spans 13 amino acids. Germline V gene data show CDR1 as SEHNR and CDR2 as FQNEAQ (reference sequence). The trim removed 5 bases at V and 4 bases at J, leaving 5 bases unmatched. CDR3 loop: CASSQTGPYEQYF. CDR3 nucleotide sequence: TGTGCCAGCAGCCAGACAGGGCCGTACGAGCAGTACTTC.

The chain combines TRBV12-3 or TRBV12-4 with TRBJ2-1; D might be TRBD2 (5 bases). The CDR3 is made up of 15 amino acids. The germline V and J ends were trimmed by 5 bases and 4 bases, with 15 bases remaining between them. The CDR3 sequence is CASSPGIEVYNEQFF. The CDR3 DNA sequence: TGTGCCAGCAGTCCCGGGATAGAAGTATACAATGAGCAGTTCTTC.

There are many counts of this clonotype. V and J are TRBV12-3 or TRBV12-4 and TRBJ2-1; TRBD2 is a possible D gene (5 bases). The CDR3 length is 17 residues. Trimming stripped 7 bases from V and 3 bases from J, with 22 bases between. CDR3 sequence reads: CASTLRGSVLNYNEQFF. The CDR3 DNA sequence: TGTGCCAGCACCCTCAGAGGGAGTGTACTGAACTACAATGAGCAGTTCTTC.

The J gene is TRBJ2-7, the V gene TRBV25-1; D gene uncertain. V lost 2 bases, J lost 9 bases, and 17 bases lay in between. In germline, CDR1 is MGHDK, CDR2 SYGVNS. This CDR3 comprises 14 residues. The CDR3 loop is CASSEVNDPSRQYF. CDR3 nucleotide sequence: TGTGCCAGCAGTGAAGTGAACGACCCGTCTCGGCAGTACTTC.

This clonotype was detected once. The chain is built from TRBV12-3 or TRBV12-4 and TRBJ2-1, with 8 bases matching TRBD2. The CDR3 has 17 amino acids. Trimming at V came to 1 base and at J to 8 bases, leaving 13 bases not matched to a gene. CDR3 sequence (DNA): TGTGCCAGCAGTTTAGTTGCCGGGACTAGAGAGGGGGATGAGCAGTTCTTC. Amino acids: CASSLVAGTREGDEQFF.

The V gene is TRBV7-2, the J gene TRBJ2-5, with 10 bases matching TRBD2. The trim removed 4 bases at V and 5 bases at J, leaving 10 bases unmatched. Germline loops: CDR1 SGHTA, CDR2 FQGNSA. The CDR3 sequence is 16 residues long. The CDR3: CASSSRLAGAWETQYF. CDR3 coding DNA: TGTGCCAGCAGCTCCAGGCTAGCGGGAGCGTGGGAGACCCAGTACTTC.

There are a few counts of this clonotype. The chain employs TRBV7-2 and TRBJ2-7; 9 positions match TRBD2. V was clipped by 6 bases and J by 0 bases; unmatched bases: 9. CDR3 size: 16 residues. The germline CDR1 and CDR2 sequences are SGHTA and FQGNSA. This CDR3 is CASSTLAGSFSYEQYF. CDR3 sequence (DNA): TGTGCCAGCAGTACGCTAGCGGGATCCTTCTCCTACGAGCAGTACTTC.

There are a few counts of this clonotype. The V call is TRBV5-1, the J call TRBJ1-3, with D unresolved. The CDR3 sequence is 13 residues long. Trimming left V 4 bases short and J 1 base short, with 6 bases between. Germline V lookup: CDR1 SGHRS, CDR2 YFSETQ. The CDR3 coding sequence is TGCGCCAGCAGCGACGCATCTGGAAACACCATATATTTT. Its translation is CASSDASGNTIYF.

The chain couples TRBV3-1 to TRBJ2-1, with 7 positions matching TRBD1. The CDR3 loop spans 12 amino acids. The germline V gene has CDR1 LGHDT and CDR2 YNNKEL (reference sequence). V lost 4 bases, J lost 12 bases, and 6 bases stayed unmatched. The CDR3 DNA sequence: TGTGCCAGCAGCCGAGGACAGGCTGGGCAGTTCTTC. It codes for CASSRGQAGQFF.

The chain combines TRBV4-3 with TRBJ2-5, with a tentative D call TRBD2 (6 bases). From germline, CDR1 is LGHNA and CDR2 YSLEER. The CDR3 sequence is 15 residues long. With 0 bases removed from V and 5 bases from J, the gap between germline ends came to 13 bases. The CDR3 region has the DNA TGCGCCAGCAGCCAAGATCGGGTAGGAGGGGAGACCCAGTACTTC. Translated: CASSQDRVGGETQYF.

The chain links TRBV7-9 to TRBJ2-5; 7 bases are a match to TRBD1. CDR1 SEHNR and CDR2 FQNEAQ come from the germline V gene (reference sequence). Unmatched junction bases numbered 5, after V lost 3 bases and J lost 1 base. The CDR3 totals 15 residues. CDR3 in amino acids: CASSFNRGPQETQYF. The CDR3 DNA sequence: TGTGCCAGCAGCTTTAACAGGGGCCCCCAAGAGACCCAGTACTTC. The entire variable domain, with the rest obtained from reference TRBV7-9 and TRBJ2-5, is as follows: DTGVSQNPRHKITKRGQNVTFRCDPISEHNRLYWYRQTLGQGPEFLTYFQNEAQLEKSRLLSDRFSAERPKGSFSTLEIQRTEQGDSAMYLCASSFNRGPQETQYFGPGTRLLVL.

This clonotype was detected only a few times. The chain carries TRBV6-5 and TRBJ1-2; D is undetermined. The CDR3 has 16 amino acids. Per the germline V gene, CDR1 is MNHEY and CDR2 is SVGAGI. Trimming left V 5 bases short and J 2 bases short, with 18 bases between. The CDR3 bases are TGTGCCAGCAGTCCTGGGGTGGGCTTCCGGAACTATGGCTACACCTTC. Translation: CASSPGVGFRNYGYTF.

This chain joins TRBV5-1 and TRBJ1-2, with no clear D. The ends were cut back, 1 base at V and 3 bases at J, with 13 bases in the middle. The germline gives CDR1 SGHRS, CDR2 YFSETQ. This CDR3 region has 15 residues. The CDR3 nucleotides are TGCGCCAGCAGCTTGAAGGGAGGAGGATACTATGGCTACACCTTC. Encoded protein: CASSLKGGGYYGYTF. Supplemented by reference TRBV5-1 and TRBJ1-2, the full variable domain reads KAGVTQTPRYLIKTRGQQVTLSCSPISGHRSVSWYQQTPGQGLQFLFEYFSETQRNKGNFPGRFSGRQFSNSRSEMNVSTLELGDSALYLCASSLKGGGYYGYTFGSGTRLTVV.

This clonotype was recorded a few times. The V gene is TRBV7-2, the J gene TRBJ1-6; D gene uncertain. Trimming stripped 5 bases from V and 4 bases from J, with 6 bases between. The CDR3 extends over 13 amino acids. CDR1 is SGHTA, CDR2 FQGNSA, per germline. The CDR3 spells CASSPPYNSPLHF. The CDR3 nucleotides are TGTGCCAGCAGCCCCCCGTATAATTCACCCCTCCACTTT. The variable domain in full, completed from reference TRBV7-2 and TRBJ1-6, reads GAGVSQSPSNKVTEKGKDVELRCDPISGHTALYWYRQSLGQGLEFLIYFQGNSAPDKSGLPSDRFSAERTGGSVSTLTIQRTQQEDSAVYLCASSPPYNSPLHFGNGTRLTVT.

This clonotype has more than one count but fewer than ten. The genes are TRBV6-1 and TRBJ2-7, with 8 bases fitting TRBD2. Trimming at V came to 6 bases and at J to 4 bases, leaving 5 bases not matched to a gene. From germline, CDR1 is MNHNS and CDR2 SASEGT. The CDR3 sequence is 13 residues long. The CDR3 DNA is TGTGCCAGCAGGTCGACTAGCGCGTACGAGCAGTACTTC. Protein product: CASRSTSAYEQYF.

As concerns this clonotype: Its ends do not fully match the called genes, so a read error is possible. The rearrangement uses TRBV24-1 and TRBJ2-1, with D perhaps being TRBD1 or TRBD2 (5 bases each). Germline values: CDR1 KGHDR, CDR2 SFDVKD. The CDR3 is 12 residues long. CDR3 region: CATSVLGDEQFF. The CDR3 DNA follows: TGTGCCACCAGTGTTTTGGGGGATGAGCAGTTCTTC.

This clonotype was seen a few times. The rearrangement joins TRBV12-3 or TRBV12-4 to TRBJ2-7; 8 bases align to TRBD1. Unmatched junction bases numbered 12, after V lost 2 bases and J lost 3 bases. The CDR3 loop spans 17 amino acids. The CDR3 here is CASSLMWGTGGIYEQYF. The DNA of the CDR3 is TGTGCCAGCAGTTTAATGTGGGGTACAGGGGGTATCTACGAGCAGTACTTC.

In nucleotides, the CDR3 is TGTGCCAGCAGTTACCTCAGGGAATCGGACACTGAAGCTTTCTTT. Amino acid sequence: CASSYLRESDTEAFF. V and J are TRBV6-2 or TRBV6-3 and TRBJ1-1; a possible D gene is TRBD1 (5 bases). The CDR3 spans 15 residues. Germline CDR1 MNHEY, CDR2 SVGEGT. V was shortened by 2 bases and J by 3 bases, with 13 bases between the two germline ends.

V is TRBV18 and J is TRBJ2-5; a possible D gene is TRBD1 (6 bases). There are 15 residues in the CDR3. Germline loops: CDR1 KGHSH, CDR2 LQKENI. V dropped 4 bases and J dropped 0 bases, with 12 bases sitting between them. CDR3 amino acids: CASSLRTAYQETQYF. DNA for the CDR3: TGTGCCAGCTCACTTCGGACAGCCTACCAAGAGACCCAGTACTTC.

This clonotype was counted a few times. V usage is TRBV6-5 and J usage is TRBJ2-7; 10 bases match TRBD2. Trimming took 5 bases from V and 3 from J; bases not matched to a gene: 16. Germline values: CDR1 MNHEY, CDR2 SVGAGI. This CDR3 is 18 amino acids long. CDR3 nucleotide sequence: TGTGCCAGCAGTCGTACACGGGGAGCGGGAGGGCTAATCTACGAGCAGTACTTC. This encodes CASSRTRGAGGLIYEQYF.

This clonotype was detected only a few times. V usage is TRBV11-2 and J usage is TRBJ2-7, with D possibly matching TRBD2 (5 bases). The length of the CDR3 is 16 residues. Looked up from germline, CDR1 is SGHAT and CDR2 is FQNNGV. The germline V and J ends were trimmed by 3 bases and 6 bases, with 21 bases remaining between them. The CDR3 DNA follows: TGTGCCAGCAGCTTTCTTCCGGACTCGCCACTTTCCGAGCAGTACTTC. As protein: CASSFLPDSPLSEQYF.

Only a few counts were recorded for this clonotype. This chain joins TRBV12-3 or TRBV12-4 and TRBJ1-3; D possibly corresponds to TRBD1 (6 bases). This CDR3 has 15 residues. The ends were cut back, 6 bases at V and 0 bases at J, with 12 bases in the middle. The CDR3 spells CASRITGSSGNTIYF. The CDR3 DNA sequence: TGTGCCAGCAGAATTACAGGGTCCTCTGGAAACACCATATATTTT.

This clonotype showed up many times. The CDR3 nucleotides read TGTGCCAGCAGTGAAAGGGCAGCCGGGCAGCCCCAGCATTTT. It specifies CASSERAAGQPQHF. The chain joins TRBV6-1 to TRBJ1-5, with D uncertain. CDR3 size: 14 residues. V lost 2 bases to trimming and J lost 7 bases, with 12 bases between them. From germline, CDR1 is MNHNS and CDR2 SASEGT.

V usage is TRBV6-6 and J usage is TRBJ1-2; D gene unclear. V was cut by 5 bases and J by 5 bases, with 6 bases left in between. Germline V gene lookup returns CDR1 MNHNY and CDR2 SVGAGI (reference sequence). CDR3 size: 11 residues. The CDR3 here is CASSASYGYTF. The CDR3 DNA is TGTGCCAGCAGTGCTTCTTATGGCTACACCTTC.

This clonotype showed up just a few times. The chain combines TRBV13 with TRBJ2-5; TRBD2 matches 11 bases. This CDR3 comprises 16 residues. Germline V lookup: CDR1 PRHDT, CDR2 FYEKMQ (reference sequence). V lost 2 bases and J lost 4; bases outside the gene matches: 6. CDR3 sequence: CASSLFSSGGLETQYF. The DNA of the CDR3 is TGTGCCAGCAGCTTATTCTCTAGCGGGGGGCTAGAGACCCAGTACTTC.